This T cell receptor (beta chain) was retrieved from a study of T cells in localized non-small cell lung cancer. Profiling relied on immunoSEQ multiplex PCR, and the TCRdb table lists in-frame clones only, not all of them. Of about 43,000 clones in the sample, around nine tenths were seen once. The receptor's source is a woman aged 35-75 years with stage II lung adenocarcinoma. Material: PBMCs, obtained before any cancer treatment.

The CDR3 nucleotides are TGTGCCAGCAGTGGAGATTGGAACACCGGGGAGCTGTTTTTT. It is translated as CASSGDWNTGELFF. The chain carries TRBV2 and TRBJ2-2; D is unclear. Looked up from germline, CDR1 is SNHLY and CDR2 is FYNNEI. With 4 bases removed from V and 1 base from J, the gap between germline ends came to 7 bases. The CDR3 has 14 residues.